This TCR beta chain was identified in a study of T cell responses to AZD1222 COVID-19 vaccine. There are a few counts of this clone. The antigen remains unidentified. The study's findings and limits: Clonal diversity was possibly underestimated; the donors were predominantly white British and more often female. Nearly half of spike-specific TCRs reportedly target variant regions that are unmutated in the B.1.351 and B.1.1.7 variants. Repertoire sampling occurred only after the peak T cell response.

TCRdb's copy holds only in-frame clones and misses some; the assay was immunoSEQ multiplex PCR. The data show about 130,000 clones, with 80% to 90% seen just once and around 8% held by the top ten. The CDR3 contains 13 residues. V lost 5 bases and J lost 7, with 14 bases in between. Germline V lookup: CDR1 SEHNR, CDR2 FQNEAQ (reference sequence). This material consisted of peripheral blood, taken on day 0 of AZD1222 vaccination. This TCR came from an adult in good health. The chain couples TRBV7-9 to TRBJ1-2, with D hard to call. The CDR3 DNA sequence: TGTGCCAGCAGCCCCCCCGTTGTGGTTGGCTACACCTTC. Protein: CASSPPVVVGYTF.